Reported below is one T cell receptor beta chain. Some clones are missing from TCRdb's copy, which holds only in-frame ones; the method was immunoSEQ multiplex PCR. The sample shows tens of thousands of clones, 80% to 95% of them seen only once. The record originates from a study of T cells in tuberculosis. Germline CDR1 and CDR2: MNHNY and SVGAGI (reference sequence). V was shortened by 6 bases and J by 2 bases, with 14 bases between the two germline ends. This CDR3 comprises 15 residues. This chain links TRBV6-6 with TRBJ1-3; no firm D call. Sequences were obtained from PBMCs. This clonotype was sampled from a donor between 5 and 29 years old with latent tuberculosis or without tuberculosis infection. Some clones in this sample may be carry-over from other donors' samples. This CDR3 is CASSSSGGTGNTIYF. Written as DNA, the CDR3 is TGTGCCAGCAGCTCATCCGGAGGAACTGGAAACACCATATATTTT.